The present entry profiles one T cell receptor beta chain with its context. Its antigen is currently unknown. The repertoire was sequenced with immunoSEQ multiplex PCR; TCRdb's copy has only in-frame clones and lacks some. The sample yields about 92,000 clones, 89% seen once. The data derive from a study of T cell responses to AZD1222 COVID-19 vaccine. The study, taken as a whole, reports: Vaccine-associated CD4 TCRs ranged over spike, dominating at 160-218 and 743-854. The number of AZD1222 recipients seropositive at baseline was only five to seven.

The CDR3 is 16 amino acids. V gave up 5 bases and J gave up 4 bases, with 18 bases separating them. The V gene's germline CDR1 is SGHTA and CDR2 FQGTGA. The source was peripheral blood, collected on day 0 of AZD1222 vaccination. The V and J genes are TRBV7-3 and TRBJ1-3; TRBD1 is a possible D gene (5 bases). The TCR was taken from an adult in good health. CDR3 region: CASSPTGGTSGNTIYF. CDR3 DNA: TGTGCCAGCAGCCCAACGGGGGGGACGTCAGGAAACACCATATATTTT. The full variable domain, rest sourced from reference TRBV7-3 and TRBJ1-3, is GAGVSQTPSNKVTEKGKYVELRCDPISGHTALYWYRQSLGQGPEFLIYFQGTGAADDSGLPNDRFFAVRPEGSVSTLKIQRTERGDSAVYLCASSPTGGTSGNTIYFGEGSWLTVV.